The rows below give T cell receptor beta chains drawn from one sample of a study of blood T cell repertoires in COVID-19. Produced via immunoSEQ multiplex PCR; TCRdb's table is partial and in-frame only. Among over 250,000 clones, 88% were seen once, and the ten largest hold 0.9% to 1%. Sequenced material: peripheral blood. These receptors were collected from a woman aged 40 to 50 who had recovered from COVID-19. CDR3s include the opening cysteine and the closing phenylalanine or tryptophan. Fields, in order: J gene, D gene, clone size, V gene, CDR3 protein, CDR3 DNA. D genes are given only for firm matches. Part of the rows lack a size; the others show once, few, many or a class for expanded clones.

J gene: TRBJ2-5
D gene: -
clone size: -
V gene: TRBV5-1
CDR3 protein: CASSLNPSPETQYF
CDR3 DNA: TGCGCCAGCAGCTTGAACCCTAGCCCAGAGACCCAGTACTTC

J gene: TRBJ1-2
D gene: -
clone size: few
V gene: TRBV5-3
CDR3 protein: CARRPRVGYGYTF
CDR3 DNA: TGTGCCAGAAGGCCCAGGGTGGGCTATGGCTACACCTTC

J gene: TRBJ2-1
D gene: -
clone size: -
V gene: TRBV5-6
CDR3 protein: CASSLGLATYNEQFF
CDR3 DNA: TGTGCCAGCAGCTTGGGGCTAGCGACCTACAATGAGCAGTTCTTC

J gene: TRBJ2-3
D gene: -
clone size: -
V gene: TRBV19
CDR3 protein: CASSILGRRSTDTQYF
CDR3 DNA: TGTGCCAGTAGTATTTTGGGCAGGAGGAGCACAGATACGCAGTATTTT

J gene: TRBJ1-5
D gene: -
clone size: -
V gene: TRBV7-2
CDR3 protein: CASSPTGSYQPQHF
CDR3 DNA: TGTGCCAGCAGCCCGACCGGGTCTTATCAGCCCCAGCATTTT

J gene: TRBJ1-4
D gene: TRBD1
clone size: -
V gene: TRBV11-2
CDR3 protein: CASSTQRQGFREKLFF
CDR3 DNA: TGTGCCAGCAGCACCCAGCGACAGGGTTTTCGTGAAAAACTGTTTTTT

J gene: TRBJ2-3
D gene: -
clone size: -
V gene: TRBV6-5
CDR3 protein: CASSPPGGDTQYF
CDR3 DNA: TGTGCCAGCAGCCCCCCTGGCGGAGATACGCAGTATTTT

J gene: TRBJ1-5
D gene: -
clone size: -
V gene: TRBV28
CDR3 protein: CASRVVSQPQHF
CDR3 DNA: TGTGCCAGCAGGGTGGTTAGTCAGCCCCAGCATTTT

J gene: TRBJ2-3
D gene: -
clone size: -
V gene: TRBV3-1/TRBV3-2
CDR3 protein: CASSPLGSGPTDTQYF
CDR3 DNA: TGTGCCAGCAGCCCGCTTGGTAGCGGCCCCACAGATACGCAGTATTTT

J gene: TRBJ2-1
D gene: TRBD2
clone size: -
V gene: TRBV15
CDR3 protein: CATSRDPRLAGGGYNEQFF
CDR3 DNA: TGTGCCACCAGCAGAGATCCCCGCCTAGCGGGAGGTGGCTACAATGAGCAGTTCTTC

J gene: TRBJ2-3
D gene: TRBD2
clone size: -
V gene: TRBV4-2
CDR3 protein: CASSPPGLAVTTDTQYF
CDR3 DNA: TGTGCCAGCAGCCCTCCGGGACTAGCGGTTACCACAGATACGCAGTATTTT

J gene: TRBJ2-5
D gene: TRBD2
clone size: -
V gene: TRBV9
CDR3 protein: CASSVRLAGQYQETQYF
CDR3 DNA: TGTGCCAGCAGCGTACGGCTAGCGGGCCAGTACCAAGAGACCCAGTACTTC

J gene: TRBJ1-3
D gene: -
clone size: -
V gene: TRBV28
CDR3 protein: CASSLQGNTIYF
CDR3 DNA: TGTGCCAGCAGTCTACAGGGAAACACCATATATTTT

J gene: TRBJ2-5
D gene: -
clone size: -
V gene: TRBV19
CDR3 protein: CASSPLGAGEETQYF
CDR3 DNA: TGTGCCAGTAGTCCTCTGGGGGCAGGGGAAGAGACCCAGTACTTC

J gene: TRBJ1-5
D gene: -
clone size: -
V gene: TRBV15
CDR3 protein: CATSRGSLWEPQHF
CDR3 DNA: TGTGCCACCAGCAGAGGGAGCCTCTGGGAGCCCCAGCATTTT

J gene: TRBJ2-3
D gene: TRBD2
clone size: -
V gene: TRBV7-2
CDR3 protein: CASSYGLAGALSTDTQYF
CDR3 DNA: TGTGCCAGCAGCTACGGACTAGCGGGCGCCCTTAGCACAGATACGCAGTATTTT

J gene: TRBJ2-5
D gene: -
clone size: -
V gene: TRBV15
CDR3 protein: CATSRDGAEQETQYF
CDR3 DNA: TGTGCCACCAGCAGAGATGGGGCAGAACAAGAGACCCAGTACTTC

J gene: TRBJ1-5
D gene: -
clone size: once
V gene: TRBV7-2
CDR3 protein: CASSARGSANQPQHF
CDR3 DNA: TGTGCCAGCAGCGCCCGAGGGTCGGCTAATCAGCCCCAGCATTTT

J gene: TRBJ2-3
D gene: -
clone size: -
V gene: TRBV6-2/TRBV6-3
CDR3 protein: CASSSPSSGTDTQYF
CDR3 DNA: TGTGCCAGCAGTTCGCCTAGCTCTGGCACAGATACGCAGTATTTT

J gene: TRBJ1-2
D gene: -
clone size: -
V gene: TRBV5-4
CDR3 protein: CASGQPLGGYTF
CDR3 DNA: TGTGCCAGCGGACAACCCCTAGGTGGCTACACCTTC

J gene: TRBJ2-7
D gene: -
clone size: once
V gene: TRBV18
CDR3 protein: CASSPEAGSSYEQYF
CDR3 DNA: TGTGCCAGCTCACCAGAGGCCGGGAGCTCCTACGAGCAGTACTTC

J gene: TRBJ2-1
D gene: -
clone size: -
V gene: TRBV30
CDR3 protein: CAWSVLEGYNEQFF
CDR3 DNA: TGTGCCTGGAGTGTGTTGGAGGGGTACAATGAGCAGTTCTTC

J gene: TRBJ1-5
D gene: TRBD1
clone size: few
V gene: TRBV19
CDR3 protein: CASSVHRGDNQPQHF
CDR3 DNA: TGTGCCAGTAGTGTCCACAGGGGGGACAATCAGCCCCAGCATTTT

J gene: TRBJ1-5
D gene: -
clone size: -
V gene: TRBV6-2/TRBV6-3
CDR3 protein: CASSPPGGAGQPQHF
CDR3 DNA: TGTGCCAGCAGCCCCCCCGGGGGGGCTGGTCAGCCCCAGCATTTT

J gene: TRBJ2-3
D gene: -
clone size: -
V gene: TRBV5-1
CDR3 protein: CASSLWSGDTQYF
CDR3 DNA: TGCGCCAGCAGCTTGTGGTCCGGGGATACGCAGTATTTT

J gene: TRBJ2-7
D gene: -
clone size: -
V gene: TRBV27
CDR3 protein: CASSPRRGYEQYF
CDR3 DNA: TGTGCCAGCAGTCCCCGGCGGGGCTACGAGCAGTACTTC

J gene: TRBJ2-1
D gene: TRBD1
clone size: once
V gene: TRBV18
CDR3 protein: CASSTNSGDRGRNEQFF
CDR3 DNA: TGTGCCAGCTCAACCAACTCAGGGGACAGGGGGAGGAATGAGCAGTTCTTC

J gene: TRBJ2-2
D gene: -
clone size: -
V gene: TRBV4-3
CDR3 protein: CASSQERGGLTGELFF
CDR3 DNA: TGCGCCAGCAGCCAAGAGAGGGGGGGTCTCACCGGGGAGCTGTTTTTT

J gene: TRBJ2-7
D gene: TRBD2
clone size: -
V gene: TRBV7-6
CDR3 protein: CASSLIAGGSYEQYF
CDR3 DNA: TGTGCCAGCAGCTTAATAGCGGGAGGATCCTACGAGCAGTACTTC

J gene: TRBJ2-3
D gene: TRBD1
clone size: -
V gene: TRBV15
CDR3 protein: CATKPDRGRDTDTQYF
CDR3 DNA: TGTGCCACCAAACCGGACAGGGGGCGAGACACAGATACGCAGTATTTT

J gene: TRBJ2-4
D gene: -
clone size: -
V gene: TRBV3-1/TRBV3-2
CDR3 protein: CASSPRRF
CDR3 DNA: TGTGCCAGCAGCCCCCGGCGGTTC

J gene: TRBJ2-7
D gene: TRBD2
clone size: -
V gene: TRBV7-3
CDR3 protein: CASSLRPAGRVAYEQYF
CDR3 DNA: TGTGCCAGCAGCTTAAGGCCGGCAGGGAGGGTAGCCTACGAGCAGTACTTC

J gene: TRBJ1-1
D gene: TRBD1
clone size: -
V gene: TRBV11-3
CDR3 protein: CASSPSASGGTEAFF
CDR3 DNA: TGTGCCAGCAGCCCTTCGGCCTCAGGGGGCACTGAAGCTTTCTTT

J gene: TRBJ1-3
D gene: -
clone size: -
V gene: TRBV30
CDR3 protein: CAWSGGEGFLFSGGNTIYF
CDR3 DNA: TGTGCCTGGAGTGGAGGAGAGGGTTTTCTCTTCTCGGGGGGAAACACCATATATTTT

J gene: TRBJ1-1
D gene: TRBD1
clone size: -
V gene: TRBV11-2
CDR3 protein: CASSSTPQGAPEAFF
CDR3 DNA: TGTGCCAGCAGCTCCACGCCCCAGGGGGCCCCTGAAGCTTTCTTT